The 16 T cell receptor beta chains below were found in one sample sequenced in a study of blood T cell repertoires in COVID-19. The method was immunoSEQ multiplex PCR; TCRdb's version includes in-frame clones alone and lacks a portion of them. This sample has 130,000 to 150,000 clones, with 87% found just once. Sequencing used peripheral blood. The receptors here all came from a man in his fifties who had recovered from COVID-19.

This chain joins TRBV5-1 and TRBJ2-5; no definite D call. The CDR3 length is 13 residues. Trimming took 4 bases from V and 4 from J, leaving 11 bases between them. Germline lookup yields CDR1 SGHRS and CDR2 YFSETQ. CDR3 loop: CASSESHTETQYF. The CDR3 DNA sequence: TGCGCCAGCAGCGAGAGTCATACAGAGACCCAGTACTTC. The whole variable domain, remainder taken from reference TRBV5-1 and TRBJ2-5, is KAGVTQTPRYLIKTRGQQVTLSCSPISGHRSVSWYQQTPGQGLQFLFEYFSETQRNKGNFPGRFSGRQFSNSRSEMNVSTLELGDSALYLCASSESHTETQYFGPGTRLLVL.

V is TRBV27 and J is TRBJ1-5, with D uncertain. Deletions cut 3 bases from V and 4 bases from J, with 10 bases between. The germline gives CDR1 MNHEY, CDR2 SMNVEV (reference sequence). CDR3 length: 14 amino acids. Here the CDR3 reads CASSFLGRNQPQHF. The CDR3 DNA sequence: TGTGCCAGCAGTTTTCTTGGGAGAAATCAGCCCCAGCATTTT.

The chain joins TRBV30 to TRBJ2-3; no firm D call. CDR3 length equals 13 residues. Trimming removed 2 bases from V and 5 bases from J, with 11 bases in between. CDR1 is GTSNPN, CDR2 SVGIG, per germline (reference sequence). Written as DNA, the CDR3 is TGTGCCTGGAGTCTGAATCTAGGAGATACGCAGTATTTT. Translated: CAWSLNLGDTQYF. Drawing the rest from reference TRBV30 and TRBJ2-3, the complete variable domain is SQTIHQWPATLVQPVGSPLSLECTVEGTSNPNLYWYRQAAGRGLQLLFYSVGIGQISSEVPQNLSASRPQDRQFILSSKKLLLSDSGFYLCAWSLNLGDTQYFGPGTRLTVL.

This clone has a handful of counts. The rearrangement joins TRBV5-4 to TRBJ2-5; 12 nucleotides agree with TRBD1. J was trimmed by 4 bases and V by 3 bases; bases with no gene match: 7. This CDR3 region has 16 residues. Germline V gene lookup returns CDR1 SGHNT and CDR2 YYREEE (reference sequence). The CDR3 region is CASSWGTGGAGETQYF. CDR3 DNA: TGTGCCAGCAGCTGGGGGACAGGGGGCGCGGGAGAGACCCAGTACTTC.

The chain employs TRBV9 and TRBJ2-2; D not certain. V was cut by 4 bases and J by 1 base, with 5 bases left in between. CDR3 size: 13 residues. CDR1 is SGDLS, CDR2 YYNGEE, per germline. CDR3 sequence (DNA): TGTGCCAGCAGCACACGGAACACCGGGGAGCTGTTTTTT. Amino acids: CASSTRNTGELFF.

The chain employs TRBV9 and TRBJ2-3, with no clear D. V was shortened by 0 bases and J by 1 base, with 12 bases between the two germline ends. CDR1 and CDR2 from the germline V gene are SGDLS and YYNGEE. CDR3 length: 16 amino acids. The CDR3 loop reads CASSVAYFARTDTQYF. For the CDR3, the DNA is TGTGCCAGCAGCGTAGCTTACTTCGCCCGCACAGATACGCAGTATTTT.

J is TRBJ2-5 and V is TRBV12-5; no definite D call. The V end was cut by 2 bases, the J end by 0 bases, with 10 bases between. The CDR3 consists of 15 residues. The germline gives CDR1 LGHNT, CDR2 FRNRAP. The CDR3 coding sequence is TGTGCTAGTGGTTTGACCCCAGTGTACCAAGAGACCCAGTACTTC. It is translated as CASGLTPVYQETQYF.

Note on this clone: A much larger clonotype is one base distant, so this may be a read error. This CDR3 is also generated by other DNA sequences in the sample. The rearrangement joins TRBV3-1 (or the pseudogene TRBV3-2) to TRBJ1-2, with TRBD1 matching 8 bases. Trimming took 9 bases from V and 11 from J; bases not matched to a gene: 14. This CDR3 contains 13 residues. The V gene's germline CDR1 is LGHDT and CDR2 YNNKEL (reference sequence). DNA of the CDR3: TGTGCCAGTACACAGGGAGCAGGGGGCGGTTACACCTTC. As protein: CASTQGAGGGYTF.

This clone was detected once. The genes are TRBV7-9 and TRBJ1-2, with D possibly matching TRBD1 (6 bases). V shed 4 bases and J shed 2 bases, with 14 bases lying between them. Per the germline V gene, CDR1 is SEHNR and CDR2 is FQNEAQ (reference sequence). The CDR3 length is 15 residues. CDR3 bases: TGTGCCAGCAGCTCTTACCCTCAGGGGAACTATGGCTACACCTTC. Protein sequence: CASSSYPQGNYGYTF.

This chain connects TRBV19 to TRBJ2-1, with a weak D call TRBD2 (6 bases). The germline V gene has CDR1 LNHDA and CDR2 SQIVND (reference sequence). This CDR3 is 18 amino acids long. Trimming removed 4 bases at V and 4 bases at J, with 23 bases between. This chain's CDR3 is CASSTPRGKEYRYNEQFF. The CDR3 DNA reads TGTGCCAGTAGTACCCCGCGGGGAAAAGAGTACAGGTACAATGAGCAGTTCTTC.

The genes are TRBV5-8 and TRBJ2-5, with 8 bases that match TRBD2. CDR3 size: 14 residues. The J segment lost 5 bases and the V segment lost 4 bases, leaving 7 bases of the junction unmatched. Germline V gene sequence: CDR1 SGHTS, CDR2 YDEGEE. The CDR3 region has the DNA TGTGCCAGCAGCCTAGGGACTAGGACTGAGACCCAGTACTTC. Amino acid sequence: CASSLGTRTETQYF.

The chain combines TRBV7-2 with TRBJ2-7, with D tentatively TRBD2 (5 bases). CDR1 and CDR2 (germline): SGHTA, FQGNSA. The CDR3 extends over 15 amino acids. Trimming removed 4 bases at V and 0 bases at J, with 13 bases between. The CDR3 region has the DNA TGTGCCAGCAGCTGGACTCCGGTGACCTCCTACGAGCAGTACTTC. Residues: CASSWTPVTSYEQYF.

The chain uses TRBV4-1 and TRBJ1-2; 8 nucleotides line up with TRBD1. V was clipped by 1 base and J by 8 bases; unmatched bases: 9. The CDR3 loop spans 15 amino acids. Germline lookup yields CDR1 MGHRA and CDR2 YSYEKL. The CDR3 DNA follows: TGCGCCAGCAGCCAAGGCCAGGGGGCTTTTAAGGGCTACACCTTC. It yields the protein CASSQGQGAFKGYTF.

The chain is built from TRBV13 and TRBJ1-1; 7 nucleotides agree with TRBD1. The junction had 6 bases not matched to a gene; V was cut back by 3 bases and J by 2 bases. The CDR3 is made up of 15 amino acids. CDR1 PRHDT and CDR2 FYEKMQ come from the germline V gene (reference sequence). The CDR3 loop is CASSFTGQLNTEAFF. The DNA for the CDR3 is TGTGCCAGCAGCTTTACGGGACAGTTAAACACTGAAGCTTTCTTT.

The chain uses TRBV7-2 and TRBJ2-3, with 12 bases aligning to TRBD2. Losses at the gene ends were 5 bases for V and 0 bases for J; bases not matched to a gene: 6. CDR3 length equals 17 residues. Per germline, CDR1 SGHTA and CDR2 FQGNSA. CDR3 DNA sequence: TGTGCCAGCAGCCCAAGACTAGCGGGGGTTAGCACAGATACGCAGTATTTT. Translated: CASSPRLAGVSTDTQYF.

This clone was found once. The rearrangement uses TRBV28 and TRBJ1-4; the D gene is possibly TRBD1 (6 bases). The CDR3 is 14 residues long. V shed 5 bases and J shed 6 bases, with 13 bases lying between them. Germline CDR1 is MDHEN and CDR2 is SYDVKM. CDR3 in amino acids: CASSLGGRDEKLFF. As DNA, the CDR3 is TGTGCCAGCAGTCTGGGGGGGCGCGATGAAAAACTGTTTTTT.